Each of the 19 T cell receptor beta chains below was sequenced from the same sample in a study of PD-L1 blockade in urothelial cancer. Profiled with immunoSEQ multiplex PCR; TCRdb holds only in-frame clones, not every one. The sample carries 49,000 or so clones, about 86% recorded once. Time point given: pretreatment peripheral blood. The source material was PBMCs, sampled around atezolizumab (anti-PD-L1) treatment. Receptors originate from a man aged 55 to 70 with urothelial cancer.

The chain joins TRBV2 to TRBJ1-4; D is uncertain. V was trimmed by 5 bases and J by 1 base, leaving 14 bases between them. This CDR3 has 16 residues. Germline CDR1 and CDR2: SNHLY and FYNNEI. CDR3 loop: CASSSTGRVTNEKLFF. CDR3 nucleotides: TGTGCCAGCAGTTCAACCGGGCGGGTAACTAATGAAAAACTGTTTTTT.

This clone was detected only a few times. CDR3 DNA sequence: TGTGCCAGCAGCGCGGATCGGGCTAGCGGGATCTACGAGCAGTACTTC. Its protein is CASSADRASGIYEQYF. The chain has TRBV7-2 and TRBJ2-7, with 9 bases lining up with TRBD2. Per the germline V gene, CDR1 is SGHTA and CDR2 is FQGNSA. There are 16 residues in the CDR3. Germline trimming cut 5 bases from V and 3 bases from J; bases unmatched to any gene: 11.

J is TRBJ2-6 and V is TRBV13, with TRBD1 identical over 8 bases. Germline trimming cut 6 bases from V and 0 bases from J; bases unmatched to any gene: 13. The CDR3 is 19 amino acids. Germline CDR1 reads PRHDT; CDR2 reads FYEKMQ (reference sequence). The chain's CDR3 is CASSSGQGGRGSGANVLTF. The CDR3 nucleotides are TGTGCCAGCAGTTCAGGACAGGGCGGCAGGGGCTCTGGGGCCAACGTCCTGACTTTC.

The chain joins TRBV5-1 to TRBJ1-6; tentative D call: TRBD1 (6 bases). The V and J ends lost 0 bases and 7 bases respectively, with 8 bases between them. The CDR3 has 14 amino acids. Germline assignment: CDR1 SGHRS and CDR2 YFSETQ. The CDR3: CASSLGGRNSPLHF. The CDR3 region has the DNA TGCGCCAGCAGCTTGGGGGGGCGGAATTCACCCCTCCACTTT.

The V and J genes are TRBV2 and TRBJ2-1; the match to TRBD1 covers 10 bases. CDR1 is SNHLY, CDR2 FYNNEI, per germline. V was pared by 7 bases and J by 6 bases, with 6 bases of the junction left unmatched. The CDR3 has 14 residues. The DNA of the CDR3 is TGTGCCAGCACGGTAGGACAGGGGGGCAATGAGCAGTTCTTC. Translating it yields CASTVGQGGNEQFF.

The chain combines TRBV5-1 with TRBJ2-7; 8 nucleotides line up with TRBD1. Per germline, CDR1 SGHRS and CDR2 YFSETQ. This CDR3 is built from 15 residues. With 4 bases clipped from V and 0 bases from J, the junction kept 6 bases outside the gene matches. CDR3 region: CASSTGQGNSYEQYF. The CDR3 DNA sequence: TGCGCCAGCAGCACAGGACAGGGAAACTCCTACGAGCAGTACTTC.

This chain uses TRBV5-1 with TRBJ2-5, with 7 bases that match TRBD2. The V gene end was trimmed by 4 bases and the J gene end by 5 bases; junction bases not matched to a gene: 8. Germline V CDR1 and CDR2: SGHRS, YFSETQ. This CDR3 spans 14 amino acids. CDR3 loop: CASSRGRGGETQYF. The CDR3 DNA is TGCGCCAGCAGCCGGGGGAGGGGCGGGGAGACCCAGTACTTC.

This clone has a single count. The chain couples TRBV6-1 to TRBJ2-5, with TRBD2 matching over 8 bases. V trimming: 4 bases; J trimming: 0 bases; junction bases outside the gene matches: 7. The germline V gene encodes CDR1 MNHNS and CDR2 SASEGT. This CDR3 has 16 amino acids. DNA for the CDR3: TGTGCCAGCAGTGCGCGGGGGGCGGGGTACCAAGAGACCCAGTACTTC. Translating it yields CASSARGAGYQETQYF.

J is TRBJ2-7 and V is TRBV5-4, with 7 nucleotides matching TRBD1. The CDR3 sequence is 13 residues long. J gave up 1 base and V 7 bases, and 5 bases lay outside the gene matches. The germline V gene has CDR1 SGHNT and CDR2 YYREEE (reference sequence). In nucleotides, the CDR3 is TGTGCCAGCTGGGAACAGGGGTCCTACGAGCAGTACTTC. It translates to CASWEQGSYEQYF.

CDR3 in DNA: TGTGCCAGCAGCTTATCATCCGGACAGAGAGTTGGGGAGCTGTTTTTT. This codes for CASSLSSGQRVGELFF. The chain is built from TRBV7-2 and TRBJ2-2, with D perhaps TRBD1 (6 bases). V lost 2 bases, J lost 8 bases, and 18 bases lay in between. The CDR3 consists of 16 residues. Per germline, CDR1 SGHTA and CDR2 FQGNSA.

The V gene is TRBV20-1, the J gene TRBJ2-1; no clear D gene. Germline V gene sequence: CDR1 DFQATT, CDR2 SNEGSKA (reference sequence). CDR3 length equals 10 residues. V was shortened by 6 bases and J by 4 bases, with 4 bases between the two germline ends. Here the CDR3 reads CSASYNEQFF. DNA of the CDR3: TGCAGTGCCTCTTACAATGAGCAGTTCTTC.

The chain is built from TRBV20-1 and TRBJ2-7, with D possibly being TRBD2 (5 bases). The germline V gene encodes CDR1 DFQATT and CDR2 SNEGSKA (reference sequence). Trimming cost V 7 bases and J 6 bases, with 13 bases left between them. The CDR3 has 11 amino acids. CDR3 sequence reads: CSVRTDSEQYF. The CDR3 DNA reads as TGCAGTGTCCGGACGGACTCCGAGCAGTACTTC.

Notes on this clone: The sample holds other DNA sequences that translate to the same CDR3. The chain joins TRBV4-3 to TRBJ2-2, with D possibly being TRBD1 (6 bases). Germline assignment: CDR1 LGHNA and CDR2 YSLEER. The CDR3 totals 15 residues. V was shortened by 0 bases and J by 4 bases, with 9 bases between the two germline ends. This CDR3 is CASSQEQGITGELFF. The CDR3 DNA is TGCGCCAGCAGCCAAGAGCAGGGGATCACCGGGGAGCTGTTTTTT.

The chain joins TRBV30 to TRBJ2-5; TRBD2 might be the D (7 bases). The CDR3 has 13 residues. Trimming left V 3 bases short and J 9 bases short, with 17 bases between. Germline V CDR1 and CDR2: GTSNPN, SVGIG (reference sequence). The CDR3 spells CAWRRAGPGAQYF. CDR3 DNA sequence: TGTGCCTGGAGACGAGCGGGGCCAGGGGCCCAGTACTTC.

This clone appeared once. The chain carries TRBV6-5 and TRBJ2-1, with 7 bases aligning to TRBD2. Germline V CDR1 and CDR2: MNHEY, SVGAGI. V shed 8 bases, J shed 0 bases, and the junction held 7 bases outside the gene matches. The CDR3 is made up of 15 amino acids. CDR3 DNA: TGTGCCAGCGGGGGGGTGACGAGCTCCTACAATGAGCAGTTCTTC. This codes for CASGGVTSSYNEQFF.

The chain combines TRBV11-2 with TRBJ2-3, with TRBD2 identical over 12 bases. The germline CDR1 and CDR2 sequences are SGHAT and FQNNGV. This CDR3 is 17 amino acids long. Trimming at V came to 1 base and at J to 4 bases, leaving 6 bases not matched to a gene. The CDR3 reads CASSLGRLAGAPDTQYF. DNA for the CDR3: TGTGCCAGCAGCTTAGGGAGACTAGCGGGGGCCCCAGATACGCAGTATTTT.

This rearrangement joins TRBV27 to TRBJ2-4; 10 bases map to TRBD2. J was trimmed by 6 bases and V by 3 bases; bases with no gene match: 8. The germline V gene encodes CDR1 MNHEY and CDR2 SMNVEV (reference sequence). CDR3 size: 16 residues. CDR3 coding DNA: TGTGCCAGCAGTTTTATGAGCGGGAGGGCCTTAAACATTCAGTACTTC. Protein product: CASSFMSGRALNIQYF.

CDR3 in DNA: TGTGCCAGCAGCTTAGACAGAAACACTGAAGCTTTCTTT. This codes for CASSLDRNTEAFF. The chain couples TRBV5-4 to TRBJ1-1, with D perhaps matching TRBD1 (5 bases). From germline, CDR1 is SGHNT and CDR2 YYREEE (reference sequence). V was shortened by 2 bases and J by 2 bases, with 7 bases between the two germline ends. The CDR3 covers 13 residues.

This clone was seen only a few times. J is TRBJ2-7 and V is TRBV5-1; 12 bases match TRBD2. Unmatched junction bases numbered 8, after V lost 3 bases and J lost 7 bases. From germline, CDR1 is SGHRS and CDR2 YFSETQ. The CDR3 is 15 amino acids. CDR3 DNA: TGCGCCAGCAGCTCCCGACTAGCGGGAGCTGTGGAGCAGTACTTC. This encodes CASSSRLAGAVEQYF. The complete variable domain, with remaining parts taken from reference TRBV5-1 and TRBJ2-7, reads KAGVTQTPRYLIKTRGQQVTLSCSPISGHRSVSWYQQTPGQGLQFLFEYFSETQRNKGNFPGRFSGRQFSNSRSEMNVSTLELGDSALYLCASSSRLAGAVEQYFGPGTRLTVT.